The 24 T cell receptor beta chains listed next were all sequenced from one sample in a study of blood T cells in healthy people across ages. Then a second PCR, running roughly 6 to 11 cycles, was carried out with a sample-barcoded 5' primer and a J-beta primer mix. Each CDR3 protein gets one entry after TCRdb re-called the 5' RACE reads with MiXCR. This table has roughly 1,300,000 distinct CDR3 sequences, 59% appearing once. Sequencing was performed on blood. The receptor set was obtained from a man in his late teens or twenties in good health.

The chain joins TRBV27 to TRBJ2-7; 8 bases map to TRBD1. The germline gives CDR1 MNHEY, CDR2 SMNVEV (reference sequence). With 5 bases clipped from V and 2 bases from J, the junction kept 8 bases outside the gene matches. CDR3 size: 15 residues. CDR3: CASSGGTGDPYEQYF. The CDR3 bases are TGTGCCAGCAGTGGTGGGACAGGCGACCCCTACGAGCAGTACTTC.

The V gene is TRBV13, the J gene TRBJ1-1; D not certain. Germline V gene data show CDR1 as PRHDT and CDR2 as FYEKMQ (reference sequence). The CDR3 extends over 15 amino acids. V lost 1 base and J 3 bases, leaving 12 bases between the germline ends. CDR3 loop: CASSLVRGPDTEAFF. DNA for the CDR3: TGTGCCAGCAGCTTAGTGCGGGGTCCGGACACTGAAGCTTTCTTT.

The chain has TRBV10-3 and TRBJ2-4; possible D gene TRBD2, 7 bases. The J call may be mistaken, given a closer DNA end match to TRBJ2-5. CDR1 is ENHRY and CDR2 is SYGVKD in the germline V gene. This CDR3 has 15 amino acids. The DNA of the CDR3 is TGTGCCATCAGTGAGGGGGGGGGCCCTCAAGAGACCCAGTACTTC. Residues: CAISEGGGPQETQYF.

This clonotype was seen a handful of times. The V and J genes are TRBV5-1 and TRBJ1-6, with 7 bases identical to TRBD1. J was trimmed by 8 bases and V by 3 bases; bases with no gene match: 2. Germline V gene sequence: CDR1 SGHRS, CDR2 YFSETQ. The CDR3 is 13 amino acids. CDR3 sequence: CASSSQGDSPLHF. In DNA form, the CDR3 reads TGCGCCAGCAGCTCCCAGGGGGATTCACCCCTCCACTTT.

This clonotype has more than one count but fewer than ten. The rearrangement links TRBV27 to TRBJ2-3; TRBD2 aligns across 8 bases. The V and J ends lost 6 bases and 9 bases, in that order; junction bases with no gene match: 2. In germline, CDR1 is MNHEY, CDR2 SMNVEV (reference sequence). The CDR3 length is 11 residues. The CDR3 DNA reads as TGTGCCAGCAGAGCGGGGGCAACGCAGTATTTT. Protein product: CASRAGATQYF.

CDR3 protein: CASISNSQETQYF. The CDR3 bases are TGTGCCAGCATTTCGAACAGCCAAGAGACCCAGTACTTC. V is TRBV2 and J is TRBJ2-5; D uncertain. In germline, CDR1 is SNHLY, CDR2 FYNNEI. With 7 bases removed from V and 1 base from J, the gap between germline ends came to 10 bases. The CDR3 runs to 13 residues.

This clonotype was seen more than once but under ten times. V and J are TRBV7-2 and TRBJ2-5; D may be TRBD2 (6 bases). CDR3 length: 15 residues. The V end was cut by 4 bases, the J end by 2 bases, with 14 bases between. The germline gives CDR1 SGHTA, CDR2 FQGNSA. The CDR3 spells CASSSFYRGQETQYF. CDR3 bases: TGTGCCAGCAGCTCGTTCTACCGGGGGCAAGAGACCCAGTACTTC. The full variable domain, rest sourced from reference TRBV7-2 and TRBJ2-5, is GAGVSQSPSNKVTEKGKDVELRCDPISGHTALYWYRQSLGQGLEFLIYFQGNSAPDKSGLPSDRFSAERTGGSVSTLTIQRTQQEDSAVYLCASSSFYRGQETQYFGPGTRLLVL.

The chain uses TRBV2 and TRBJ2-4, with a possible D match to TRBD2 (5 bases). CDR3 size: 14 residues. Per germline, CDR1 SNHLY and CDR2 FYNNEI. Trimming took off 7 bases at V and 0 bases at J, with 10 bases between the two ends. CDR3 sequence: CASTGSIAKNIQYF. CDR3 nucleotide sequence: TGTGCCAGCACGGGATCAATAGCCAAAAACATTCAGTACTTC.

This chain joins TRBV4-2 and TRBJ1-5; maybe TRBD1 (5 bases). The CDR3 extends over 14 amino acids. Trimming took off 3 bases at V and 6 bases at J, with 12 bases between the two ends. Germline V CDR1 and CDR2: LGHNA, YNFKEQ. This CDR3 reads CASSHGGGSQPQHF. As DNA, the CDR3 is TGTGCCAGCAGCCATGGCGGGGGTTCTCAGCCCCAGCATTTT.

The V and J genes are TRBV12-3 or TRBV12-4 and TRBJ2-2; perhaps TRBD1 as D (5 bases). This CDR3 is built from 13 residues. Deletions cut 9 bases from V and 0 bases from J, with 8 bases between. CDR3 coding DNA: TGTGCCAGTCAGGGCGCGAACACCGGGGAGCTGTTTTTT. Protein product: CASQGANTGELFF.

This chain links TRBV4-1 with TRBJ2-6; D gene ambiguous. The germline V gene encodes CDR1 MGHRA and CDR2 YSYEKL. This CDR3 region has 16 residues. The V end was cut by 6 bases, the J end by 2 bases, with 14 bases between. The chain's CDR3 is CASSNRDIPGANVLTF. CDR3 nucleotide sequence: TGCGCCAGCAGTAACCGTGACATACCTGGGGCCAACGTCCTGACTTTC.

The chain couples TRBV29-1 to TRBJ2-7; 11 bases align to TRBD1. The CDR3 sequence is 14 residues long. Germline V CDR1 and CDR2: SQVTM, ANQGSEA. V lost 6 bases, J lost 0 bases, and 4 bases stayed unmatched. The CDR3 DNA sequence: TGCAGCGTAATCGGGACAGGGGGCTCCTACGAGCAGTACTTC. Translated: CSVIGTGGSYEQYF.

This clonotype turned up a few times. DNA of the CDR3: TGTGCCAGCAGTGTTACTAACACCTACGAGCAGTACTTC. Encoded protein: CASSVTNTYEQYF. The J gene is TRBJ2-7, the V gene TRBV25-1; D is uncertain. CDR3 length: 13 residues. Germline V gene sequence: CDR1 MGHDK, CDR2 SYGVNS. Trimming took off 4 bases at V and 2 bases at J, with 9 bases between the two ends.

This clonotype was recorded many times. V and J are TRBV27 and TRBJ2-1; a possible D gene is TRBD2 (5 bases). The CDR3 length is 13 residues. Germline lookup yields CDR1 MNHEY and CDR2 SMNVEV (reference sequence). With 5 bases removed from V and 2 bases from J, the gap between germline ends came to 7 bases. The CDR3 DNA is TGTGCCAGCAGTAGCGGCCCCTACAATGAGCAGTTCTTC. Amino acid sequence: CASSSGPYNEQFF.

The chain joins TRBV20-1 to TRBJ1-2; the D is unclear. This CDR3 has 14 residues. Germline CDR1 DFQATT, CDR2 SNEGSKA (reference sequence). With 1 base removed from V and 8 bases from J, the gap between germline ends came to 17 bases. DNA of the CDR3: TGCAGTGCTAGAGGGCCCGAAGGCGCGGGAGGCTACACCTTC. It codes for CSARGPEGAGGYTF.

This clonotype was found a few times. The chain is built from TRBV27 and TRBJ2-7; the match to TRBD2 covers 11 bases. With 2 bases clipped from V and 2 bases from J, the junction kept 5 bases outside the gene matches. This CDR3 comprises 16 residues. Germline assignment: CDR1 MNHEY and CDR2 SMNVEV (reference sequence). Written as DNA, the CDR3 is TGTGCCAGCAGTTTAGAGGGGACTAGCGGAGCCTACGAGCAGTACTTC. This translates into CASSLEGTSGAYEQYF.

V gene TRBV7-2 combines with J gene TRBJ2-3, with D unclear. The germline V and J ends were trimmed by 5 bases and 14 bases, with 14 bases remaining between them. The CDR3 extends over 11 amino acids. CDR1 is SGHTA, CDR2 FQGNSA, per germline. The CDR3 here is CASSPTFGVYF. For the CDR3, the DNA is TGTGCCAGCAGCCCCACCTTTGGTGTGTATTTT.

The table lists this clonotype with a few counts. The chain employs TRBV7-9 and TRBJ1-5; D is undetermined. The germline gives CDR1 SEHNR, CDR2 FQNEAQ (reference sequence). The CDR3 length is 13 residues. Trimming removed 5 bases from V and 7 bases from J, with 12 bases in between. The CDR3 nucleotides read TGTGCCAGCAGCCTTAGGAGTGCACAGCCCCAGCATTTT. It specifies CASSLRSAQPQHF.

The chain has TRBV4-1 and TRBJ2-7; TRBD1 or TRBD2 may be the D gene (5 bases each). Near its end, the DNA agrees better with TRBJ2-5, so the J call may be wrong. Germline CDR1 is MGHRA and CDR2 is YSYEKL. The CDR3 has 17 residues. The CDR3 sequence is CASSQEHPGTTQETQYF. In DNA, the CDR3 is TGCGCCAGCAGCCAAGAGCATCCCGGGACGACACAAGAGACCCAGTACTTC.

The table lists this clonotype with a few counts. In DNA, the CDR3 is TGCAGTGCTACCCCCGGAGGTATCGAGACCCAGTACTTC. This encodes CSATPGGIETQYF. This rearrangement joins TRBV20-1 to TRBJ2-5, with D possibly being TRBD2 (5 bases). This CDR3 is built from 13 residues. The V gene lost 4 bases and the J gene lost 5 bases, with 14 bases spanning the gap. The germline gives CDR1 DFQATT, CDR2 SNEGSKA (reference sequence).

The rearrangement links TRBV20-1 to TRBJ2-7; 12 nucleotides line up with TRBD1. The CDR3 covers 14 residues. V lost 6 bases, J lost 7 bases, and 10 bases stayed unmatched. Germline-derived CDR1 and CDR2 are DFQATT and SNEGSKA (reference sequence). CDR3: CSAAPGQGAKEQYF. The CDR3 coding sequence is TGCAGTGCAGCACCGGGACAGGGGGCGAAAGAGCAGTACTTC.

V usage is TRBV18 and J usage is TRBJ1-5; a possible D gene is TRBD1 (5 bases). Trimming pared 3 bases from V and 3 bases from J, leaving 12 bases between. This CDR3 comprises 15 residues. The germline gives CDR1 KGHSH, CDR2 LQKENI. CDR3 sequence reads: CASSPFDGHNQPQHF. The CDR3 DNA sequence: TGTGCCAGCTCACCTTTCGACGGACACAATCAGCCCCAGCATTTT. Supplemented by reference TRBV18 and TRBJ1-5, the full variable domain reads NAGVMQNPRHLVRRRGQEARLRCSPMKGHSHVYWYRQLPEEGLKFMVYLQKENIIDESGMPKERFSAEFPKEGPSILRIQQVVRGDSAAYFCASSPFDGHNQPQHFGDGTRLSIL.

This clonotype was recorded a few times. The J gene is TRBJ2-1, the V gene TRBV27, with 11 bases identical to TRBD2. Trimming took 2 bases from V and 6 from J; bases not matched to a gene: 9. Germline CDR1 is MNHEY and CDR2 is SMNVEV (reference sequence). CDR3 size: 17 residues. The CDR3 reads CASSLRDPGLAANEQFF. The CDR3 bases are TGTGCCAGCAGTTTAAGAGATCCGGGACTAGCGGCCAATGAGCAGTTCTTC.

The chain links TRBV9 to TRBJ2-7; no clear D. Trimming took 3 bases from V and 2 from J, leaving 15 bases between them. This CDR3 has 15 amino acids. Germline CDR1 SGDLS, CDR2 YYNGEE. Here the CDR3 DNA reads TGTGCCAGCAGCGCGGACGCAGTGCTCGCCTACGAGCAGTACTTC. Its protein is CASSADAVLAYEQYF.